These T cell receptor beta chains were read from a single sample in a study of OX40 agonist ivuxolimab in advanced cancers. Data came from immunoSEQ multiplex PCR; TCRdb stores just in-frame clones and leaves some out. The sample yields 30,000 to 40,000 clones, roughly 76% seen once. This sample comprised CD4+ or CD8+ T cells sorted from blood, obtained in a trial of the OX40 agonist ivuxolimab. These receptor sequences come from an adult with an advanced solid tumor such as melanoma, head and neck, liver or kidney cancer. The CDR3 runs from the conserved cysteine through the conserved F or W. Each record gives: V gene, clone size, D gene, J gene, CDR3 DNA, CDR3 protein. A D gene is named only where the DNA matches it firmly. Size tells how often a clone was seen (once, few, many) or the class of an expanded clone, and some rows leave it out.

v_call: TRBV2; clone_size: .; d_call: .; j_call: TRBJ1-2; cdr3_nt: TGTGCCAGCAGTCCGGACAGTAACTATGGCTACACCTTC; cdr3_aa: CASSPDSNYGYTF
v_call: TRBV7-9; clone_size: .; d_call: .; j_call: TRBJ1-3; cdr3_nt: TGTGCCAGCAGCCGGGCCTCTGGAAACACCATATATTTT; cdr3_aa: CASSRASGNTIYF
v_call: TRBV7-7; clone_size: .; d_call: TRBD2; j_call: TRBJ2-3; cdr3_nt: TGTGCCAGCAGTCGGACTAGCGGGGGCAACACAGATACGCAGTATTTT; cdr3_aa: CASSRTSGGNTDTQYF
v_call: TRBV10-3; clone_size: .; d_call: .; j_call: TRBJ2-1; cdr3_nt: TGTGCCATCAGTGATGGTGACAGCTACAATGAGCAGTTCTTC; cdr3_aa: CAISDGDSYNEQFF
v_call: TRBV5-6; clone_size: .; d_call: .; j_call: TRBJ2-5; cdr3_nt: TGTGCCAGCAGCCTGCAAGAGACCCAGTACTTC; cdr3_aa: CASSLQETQYF
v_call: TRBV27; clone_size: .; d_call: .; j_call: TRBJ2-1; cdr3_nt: TGTGCCAGCAGTCCCCCCGGTCCCCTCGAGCAGTTCTTC; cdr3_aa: CASSPPGPLEQFF
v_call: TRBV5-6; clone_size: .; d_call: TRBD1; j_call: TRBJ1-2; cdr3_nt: TGTGCCAGCAGCGTGGGACAGGGGCTTGTCTATGGCTACACCTTC; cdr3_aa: CASSVGQGLVYGYTF
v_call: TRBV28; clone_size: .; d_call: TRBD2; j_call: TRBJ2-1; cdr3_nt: TGTGCCAGCAGTTTAAACGGGGGGGCCCTTCATGAGCAGTTCTTC; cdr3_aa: CASSLNGGALHEQFF
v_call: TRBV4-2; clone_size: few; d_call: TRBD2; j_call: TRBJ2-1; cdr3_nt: TGTGCCAGCAGCCAAGCGGGACTAGCGGGGCTTTTGGGGAATGAGCAGTTCTTC; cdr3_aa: CASSQAGLAGLLGNEQFF
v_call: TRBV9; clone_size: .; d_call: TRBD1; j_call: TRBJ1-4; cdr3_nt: TGTGCCAGCAGTCGTTCCTTAGGGGGCGCGTATGAAAAACTGTTTTTT; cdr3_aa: CASSRSLGGAYEKLFF
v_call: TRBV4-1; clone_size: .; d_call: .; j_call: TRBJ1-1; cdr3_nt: TGCGCCAGCAGCCACCCCTTGCGGGGATCGAACACTGAAGCTTTCTTT; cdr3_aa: CASSHPLRGSNTEAFF
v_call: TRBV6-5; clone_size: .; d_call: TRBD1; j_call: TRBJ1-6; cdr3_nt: TGTGCCAGCAGGCTACAGGGGGCGAGGGGGGCACCCCTCCACTTT; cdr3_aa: CASRLQGARGAPLHF
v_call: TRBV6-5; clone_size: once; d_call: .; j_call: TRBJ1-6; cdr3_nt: TGTGCCAGCAGTTCGGCTGTGATTTCACCCCTCCACTTT; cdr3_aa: CASSSAVISPLHF
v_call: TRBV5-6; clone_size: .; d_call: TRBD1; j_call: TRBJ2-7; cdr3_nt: TGTGCCAGCAGCTTGGGGCAAGGCACGGAGGCAGGACAGGGCTACGAGCAGTACTTC; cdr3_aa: CASSLGQGTEAGQGYEQYF
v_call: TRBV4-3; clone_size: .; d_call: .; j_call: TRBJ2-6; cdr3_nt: TGCGCCAGCAGCCAAGGATTTGGGGGGGCCAACGTCCTGACTTTC; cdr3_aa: CASSQGFGGANVLTF
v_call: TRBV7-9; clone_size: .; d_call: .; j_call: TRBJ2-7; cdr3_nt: TGTGCCAGCAGCTTAGGCCCGGAATACGAGCAGTACTTC; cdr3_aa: CASSLGPEYEQYF
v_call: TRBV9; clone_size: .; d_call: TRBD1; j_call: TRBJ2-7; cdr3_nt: TGTGCCAGCAGCCCACGACAGGGGGCAGGATACGAGCAGTACTTC; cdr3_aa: CASSPRQGAGYEQYF
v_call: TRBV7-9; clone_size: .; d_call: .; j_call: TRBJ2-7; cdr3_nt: TGTGCCAGCAGCTTTTACACCGGGGCGGACGAGCAGTACTTC; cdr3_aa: CASSFYTGADEQYF
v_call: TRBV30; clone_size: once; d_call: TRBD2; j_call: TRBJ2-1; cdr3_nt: TGTGCCTGGAGTGTTCGGCGGGAGGGCCGTCATCTGTTCTTC; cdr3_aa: CAWSVRREGRHLFF
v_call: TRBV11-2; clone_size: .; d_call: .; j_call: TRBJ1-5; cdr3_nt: TGTGCCAGCAGCTCCCAATCGGGGCAGCCCCAGCATTTT; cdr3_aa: CASSSQSGQPQHF
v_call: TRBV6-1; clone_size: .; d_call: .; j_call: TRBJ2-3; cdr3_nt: TGTGCCAGCAGTGCGACTAGTAGGACAGATACGCAGTATTTT; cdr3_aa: CASSATSRTDTQYF
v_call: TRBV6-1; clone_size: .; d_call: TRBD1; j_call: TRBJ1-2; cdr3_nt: TGTGCCAGCAGCGGACAGGGGGCAAACTATGGCTACACCTTC; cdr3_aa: CASSGQGANYGYTF
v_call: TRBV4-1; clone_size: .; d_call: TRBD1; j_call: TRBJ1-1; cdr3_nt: TGCGCCAGCAGCCAACCCTGGACAGGGCCCTTCACTGAAGCTTTCTTT; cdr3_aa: CASSQPWTGPFTEAFF
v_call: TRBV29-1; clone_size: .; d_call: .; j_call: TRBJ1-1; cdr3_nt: TGCAGCGCGAGGGGAGGCGGCACTGAAGCTTTCTTT; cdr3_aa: CSARGGGTEAFF
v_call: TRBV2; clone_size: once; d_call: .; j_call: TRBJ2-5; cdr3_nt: TGTGCCAGCAGTGAGCGGGTAGAGGAGACCCAGTACTTC; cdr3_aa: CASSERVEETQYF
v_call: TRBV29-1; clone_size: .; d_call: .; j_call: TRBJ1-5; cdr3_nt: TGCAGCGTTGAAGAGTCCGCTAATCAGCCCCAGCATTTT; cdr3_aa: CSVEESANQPQHF
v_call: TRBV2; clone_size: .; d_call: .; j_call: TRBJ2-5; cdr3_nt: TGTGCCAGGTCCTTGAGACGCGCCCAGTACTTC; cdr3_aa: CARSLRRAQYF
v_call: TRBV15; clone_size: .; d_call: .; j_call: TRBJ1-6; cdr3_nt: TGTGCCACCAGCAAAGACGGAGATAATTCACCCCTCCACTTT; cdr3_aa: CATSKDGDNSPLHF
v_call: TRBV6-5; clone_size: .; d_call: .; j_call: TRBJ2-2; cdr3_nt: TGTGCCAGCCTGGGACAACCGAACACCGGGGAGCTGTTTTTT; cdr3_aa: CASLGQPNTGELFF
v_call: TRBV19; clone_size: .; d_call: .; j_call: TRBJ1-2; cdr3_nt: TGTGCCAGTAGTATAAAGGCTTCCCCCAACTATGGCTACACCTTC; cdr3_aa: CASSIKASPNYGYTF
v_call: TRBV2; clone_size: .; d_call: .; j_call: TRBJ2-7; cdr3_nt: TGTGCCAGCAGTGGGGCTATCTACGAGCAGTACTTC; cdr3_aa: CASSGAIYEQYF
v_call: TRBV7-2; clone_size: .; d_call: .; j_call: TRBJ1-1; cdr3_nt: TGTGCCAGCAGCTGGACAGTGAACACTGAAGCTTTCTTT; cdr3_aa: CASSWTVNTEAFF
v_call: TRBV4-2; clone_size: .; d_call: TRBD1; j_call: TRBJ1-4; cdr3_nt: TGTGCCAGCAGCCAAAGCGGAGACAGGGGATGGGAAAAACTGTTTTTT; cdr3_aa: CASSQSGDRGWEKLFF
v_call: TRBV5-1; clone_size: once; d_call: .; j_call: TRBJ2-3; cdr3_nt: TGCGCCAGCGAGATGGACAGACCACCCACAGATACGCAGTATTTT; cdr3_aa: CASEMDRPPTDTQYF
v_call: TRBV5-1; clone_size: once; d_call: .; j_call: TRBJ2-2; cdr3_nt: TGCGCCAGCAGCTTGGGCCAGCAGGGCGGGGAGCTGTTTTTT; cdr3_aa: CASSLGQQGGELFF
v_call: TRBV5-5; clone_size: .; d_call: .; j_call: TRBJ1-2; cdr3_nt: TGTGCCAGCAGCTCCTGGAGCGGTTCTGGCTACACCTTC; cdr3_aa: CASSSWSGSGYTF
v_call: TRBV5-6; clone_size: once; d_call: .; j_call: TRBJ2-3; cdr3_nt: TGTGCCAGCAGCTTCACAGATACGCAGTATTTT; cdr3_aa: CASSFTDTQYF
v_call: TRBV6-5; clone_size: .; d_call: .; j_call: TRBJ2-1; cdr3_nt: TGTGCCAGCAGTTACTGGGGTAACAATGAGCAGTTCTTC; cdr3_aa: CASSYWGNNEQFF
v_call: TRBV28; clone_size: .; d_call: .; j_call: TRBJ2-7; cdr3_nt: TGTGCCAGCAGTGGCTCCTACGAGCAGTACTTC; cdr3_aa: CASSGSYEQYF
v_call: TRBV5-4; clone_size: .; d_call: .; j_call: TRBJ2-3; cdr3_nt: TGTGCCAGCAGTCCCAGCCGCGGAGATACGCAGTATTTT; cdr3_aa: CASSPSRGDTQYF
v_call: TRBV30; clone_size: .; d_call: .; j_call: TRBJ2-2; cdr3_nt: TGTGCCTGGAGTGTATCCCTGTGGGGTCACGGGGAGCTGTTTTTT; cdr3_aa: CAWSVSLWGHGELFF
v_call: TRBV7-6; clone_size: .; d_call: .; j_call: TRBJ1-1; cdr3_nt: TGTGCCAGCAGCTTAACTAGGGGGGCAGGGGCCTACATGAACACTGAAGCTTTCTTT; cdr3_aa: CASSLTRGAGAYMNTEAFF
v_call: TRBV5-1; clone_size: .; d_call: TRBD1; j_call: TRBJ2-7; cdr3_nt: TGCGCCAGCAGCCCCGGGACAGGGCCCTACGAGCAGTACTTC; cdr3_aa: CASSPGTGPYEQYF
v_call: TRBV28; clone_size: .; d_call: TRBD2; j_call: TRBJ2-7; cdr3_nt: TGTGCCAGCAGATCTAGCGGGAGTAACTACGAGCAGTACTTC; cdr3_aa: CASRSSGSNYEQYF
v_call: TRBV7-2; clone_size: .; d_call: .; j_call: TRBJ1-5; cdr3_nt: TGTGCCAGCAGCTTACAAGAGGTTAATCAGCCCCAGCATTTT; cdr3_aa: CASSLQEVNQPQHF
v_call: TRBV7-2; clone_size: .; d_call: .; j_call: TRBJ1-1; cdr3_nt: TGTGCCAGCAGCTTAGTTGACACTGAAGCTTTCTTT; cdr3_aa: CASSLVDTEAFF
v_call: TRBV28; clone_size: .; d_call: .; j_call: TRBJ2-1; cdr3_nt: TGTGCCACGCATAAATGGTTCCGCTCCTACAATGAGCAGTTCTTC; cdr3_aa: CATHKWFRSYNEQFF
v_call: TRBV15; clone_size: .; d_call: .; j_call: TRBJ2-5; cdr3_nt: TGTGCCACCAGCAGAGAGAATAGGGCAACCCAGACCCAGTACTTC; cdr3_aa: CATSRENRATQTQYF
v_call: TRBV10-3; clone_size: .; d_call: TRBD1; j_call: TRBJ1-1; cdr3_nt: TGTGCCATCAGTGAGGGACAGGGGAGGACTGAAGCTTTCTTT; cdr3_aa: CAISEGQGRTEAFF
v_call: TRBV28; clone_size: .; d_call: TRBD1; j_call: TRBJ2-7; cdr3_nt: TGTGCCAGCAGGCCCCCGCCAGGGGGCTACGAGCAGTACTTC; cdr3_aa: CASRPPPGGYEQYF
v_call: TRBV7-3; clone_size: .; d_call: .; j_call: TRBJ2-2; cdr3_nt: TGTGCCAGCAGTCCTCAGGGAACCGGGGAGCTGTTTTTT; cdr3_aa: CASSPQGTGELFF